This passage covers 17 T cell receptor beta chains from one sample sequenced in a study of OX40 agonist ivuxolimab in advanced cancers. The protocol was immunoSEQ multiplex PCR, while the TCRdb copy is restricted to in-frame clones and leaves out a portion. The sample shows about 70,000 clones, approximately 85% of them seen only once. The sequencing used CD4+ or CD8+ T cells sorted from blood, collected in a trial of the OX40 agonist ivuxolimab. The receptor source for this set is an adult with an advanced solid tumor such as melanoma, head and neck, liver or kidney cancer.

CDR3 in DNA: TGTGCCTGGATGGGCAGCTCCTACGAGCAGTACTTC. Encoded protein: CAWMGSSYEQYF. The chain employs TRBV30 and TRBJ2-7, with D unresolved. Germline CDR1 and CDR2: GTSNPN and SVGIG (reference sequence). CDR3 length: 12 amino acids. V was clipped by 4 bases and J by 0 bases, with 7 bases between them.

V gene TRBV10-3 combines with J gene TRBJ2-1; D may be TRBD2 (6 bases). There are 17 residues in the CDR3. V was clipped by 4 bases and J by 7 bases, with 23 bases between them. The V gene's germline CDR1 is ENHRY and CDR2 SYGVKD. The CDR3 loop reads CAISGLGSGEYRNEQFF. The CDR3 nucleotides read TGTGCCATCAGTGGGCTGGGATCGGGAGAGTATAGGAATGAGCAGTTCTTC.

The J gene is TRBJ2-7, the V gene TRBV30; TRBD2 is a possible D gene (5 bases). Deletions cut 0 bases from V and 7 bases from J, with 7 bases between. The CDR3 loop spans 11 amino acids. Germline V CDR1 and CDR2: GTSNPN, SVGIG (reference sequence). CDR3 amino acids: CAWSVRGEQYF. As DNA, the CDR3 is TGTGCCTGGAGTGTTCGAGGGGAGCAGTACTTC.

The gene calls are TRBV7-9 and TRBJ2-1; TRBD2 matches 10 bases. Germline V CDR1 and CDR2: SEHNR, FQNEAQ (reference sequence). J gave up 3 bases and V 5 bases, and 7 bases lay outside the gene matches. CDR3 size: 16 residues. The CDR3 loop is CASSPRTSGYYNEQFF. CDR3 DNA sequence: TGTGCCAGCAGCCCCCGGACTAGCGGATACTACAATGAGCAGTTCTTC.

The genes are TRBV30 and TRBJ2-4; 13 bases match TRBD2. The CDR3 contains 13 residues. V dropped 5 bases and J dropped 8; count of bases not matched to a gene: 3. Per germline, CDR1 GTSNPN and CDR2 SVGIG (reference sequence). In DNA, the CDR3 is TGTGCCTGGCAACTAGCGGGGGGGCACATTCAGTACTTC. Its protein product is CAWQLAGGHIQYF.

CDR3 sequence: CASSYSTSGNTGELFF. CDR3 bases: TGTGCCAGCAGTTACTCGACCAGCGGGAACACCGGGGAGCTGTTTTTT. The rearrangement links TRBV6-5 to TRBJ2-2; D perhaps matches TRBD2 (5 bases). Trimming cost V 0 bases and J 1 base, with 9 bases left between them. Germline V lookup: CDR1 MNHEY, CDR2 SVGAGI. The CDR3 is 16 amino acids.

This chain uses TRBV4-2 with TRBJ2-2, with TRBD2 as a possible D gene (7 bases). Between the trimmed V and J ends, which lost 0 bases and 4 bases, there was a span of 21 bases. The CDR3 runs to 19 residues. Germline V gene data show CDR1 as LGHNA and CDR2 as YNFKEQ. CDR3 nucleotide sequence: TGTGCCAGCAGCCAAGAATGGGGGGGAACAGGGAGGTTCACCGGGGAGCTGTTTTTT. Its protein product is CASSQEWGGTGRFTGELFF.

CDR3: CASSYSRGLGQPQHF. The CDR3 DNA is TGTGCCAGCAGTTACTCGAGAGGGCTCGGGCAGCCCCAGCATTTT. This chain connects TRBV6-5 to TRBJ1-5; D unclear. Per germline, CDR1 MNHEY and CDR2 SVGAGI. The CDR3 has 15 residues. Deletions cut 0 bases from V and 7 bases from J, with 13 bases between.

The V and J genes are TRBV30 and TRBJ1-3, with D possibly being TRBD1 (6 bases). The germline CDR1 and CDR2 sequences are GTSNPN and SVGIG (reference sequence). Trimming stripped 1 base from V and 0 bases from J, with 7 bases between. CDR3 size: 14 residues. CDR3 protein: CAWSDRDSGNTIYF. CDR3 nucleotide sequence: TGTGCCTGGAGTGACAGGGACTCTGGAAACACCATATATTTT.

This clone was seen more than once but under ten times. This chain links TRBV30 with TRBJ1-6; a weak D match, TRBD1 (5 bases). V was trimmed by 1 base and J by 8 bases, leaving 12 bases between them. The CDR3 spans 14 residues. The germline V gene has CDR1 GTSNPN and CDR2 SVGIG (reference sequence). This chain's CDR3 is CAWSETAGYSPLHF. CDR3 bases: TGTGCCTGGAGTGAGACAGCTGGATATTCACCCCTCCACTTT. The full variable domain, its missing parts supplied by reference TRBV30 and TRBJ1-6, is SQTIHQWPATLVQPVGSPLSLECTVEGTSNPNLYWYRQAAGRGLQLLFYSVGIGQISSEVPQNLSASRPQDRQFILSSKKLLLSDSGFYLCAWSETAGYSPLHFGNGTRLTVT.

This rearrangement joins TRBV14 to TRBJ2-6, with TRBD1 identical over 7 bases. V lost 0 bases, J lost 2 bases, and 4 bases stayed unmatched. The CDR3 is 17 amino acids. Germline V gene sequence: CDR1 SGHDN, CDR2 FVKESK. The CDR3 spells CASSQDYRGTGANVLTF. Written as DNA, the CDR3 is TGTGCCAGCAGCCAAGATTACAGGGGAACTGGGGCCAACGTCCTGACTTTC.

By frequency in the sample, this clone is medium-sized. The chain carries TRBV5-8 and TRBJ1-6, with 9 positions matching TRBD1. J gave up 4 bases and V 4 bases, and 12 bases lay outside the gene matches. CDR1 is SGHTS and CDR2 is YDEGEE in the germline V gene. The CDR3 has 18 amino acids. The CDR3 DNA is TGTGCCAGCAGCCCGTGGACAACAGGGGGCCGGTATAATTCACCCCTCCACTTT. Protein: CASSPWTTGGRYNSPLHF.

The V and J genes are TRBV5-8 and TRBJ1-2, with D perhaps TRBD1 (5 bases). From germline, CDR1 is SGHTS and CDR2 YDEGEE. The CDR3 has 15 amino acids. V lost 0 bases to trimming and J lost 0 bases, with 9 bases between them. CDR3 protein: CASSLVPGANYGYTF. CDR3 DNA: TGTGCCAGCAGCTTGGTTCCGGGGGCTAACTATGGCTACACCTTC.

This chain joins TRBV6-1 and TRBJ2-2; D is perhaps TRBD1 (5 bases). V was clipped by 10 bases and J by 0 bases, with 12 bases between them. Per the germline V gene, CDR1 is MNHNS and CDR2 is SASEGT. The CDR3 has 14 amino acids. CDR3 in amino acids: CATRTGPNTGELFF. The CDR3 DNA is TGTGCCACCAGAACAGGACCGAACACCGGGGAGCTGTTTTTT.

This chain joins TRBV11-2 and TRBJ1-3, with no clear D. Trimming left V 3 bases short and J 4 bases short, with 13 bases between. This CDR3 contains 15 residues. Per germline, CDR1 SGHAT and CDR2 FQNNGV. The CDR3 DNA is TGTGCCAGCAGCTTTTACACCACGACAGGAAACACCATATATTTT. Its protein is CASSFYTTTGNTIYF.

This clone came up once. The chain has TRBV30 and TRBJ1-1; D is undetermined. The CDR3 is made up of 11 amino acids. CDR1 and CDR2 (germline): GTSNPN, SVGIG (reference sequence). Trimming cost V 5 bases and J 2 bases, with 6 bases left between them. The CDR3 DNA follows: TGTGCCTGGGGAATAAACACTGAAGCTTTCTTT. Its protein is CAWGINTEAFF.

V is TRBV6-1 and J is TRBJ1-1; D might be TRBD1 (6 bases). The CDR3 has 14 amino acids. The germline CDR1 and CDR2 sequences are MNHNS and SASEGT. With 5 bases removed from V and 4 bases from J, the gap between germline ends came to 14 bases. CDR3 loop: CASSSMGGLTEAFF. CDR3 DNA sequence: TGTGCCAGCAGTTCTATGGGGGGCCTCACTGAAGCTTTCTTT.